This T cell receptor beta chain is drawn from a study of technical replicates of blood from a few donors. Generated by immunoSEQ multiplex PCR, the TCRdb table keeps only in-frame clones and is missing some. Among about 100,000 clones listed, 90% to 97% were seen once. This CDR3 has 14 residues. Trimming removed 2 bases at V and 1 base at J, with 11 bases between. Germline values: CDR1 SQVTM, CDR2 ANQGSEA. The V call is TRBV29-1, the J call TRBJ2-5; D is perhaps TRBD2 (6 bases). The specimen sequenced was T cells isolated from PBMCs. This clonotype was obtained from a human donor in good health. CDR3 nucleotide sequence: TGCAGCGTTGAATTACAACTAGCCCAAGAGACCCAGTACTTC. Translated, it gives CSVELQLAQETQYF.